Sequencing of this T cell receptor (beta chain) was carried out in a study of T cell responses to AZD1222 COVID-19 vaccine. Study conclusions and caveats: Among AZD1222 vaccinees, only five or six were seropositive at baseline. Close to half of spike-specific TCRs reportedly recognize unmutated variant regions. In a largely white British group with more females than males, clonal diversity was possibly underestimated.

In the case of this clone: Its specificity is unknown.

Measured with immunoSEQ multiplex PCR; TCRdb has only the in-frame clones, and not every one. This table holds around 79,000 clones, 88% found once. With 2 bases clipped from V and 3 bases from J, the junction kept 9 bases outside the gene matches. This CDR3 comprises 16 residues. Per the germline V gene, CDR1 is MNHEY and CDR2 is SVGAGI. The sample in question was peripheral blood, obtained on day 0 of AZD1222 vaccination. The clonotype comes from an adult in good health. This chain connects TRBV6-5 to TRBJ2-7; TRBD1 matches at 8 bases. Here the CDR3 DNA reads TGTGCCAGCAGTTACGCCACAGGGGGTGGTTTCTACGAGCAGTACTTC. Translated: CASSYATGGGFYEQYF.